This T cell receptor beta chain was identified in a study of CD8 T cells in Susac syndrome. Study-level background: When blood was collected, patients with Susac syndrome were therapy-naive, were taking corticosteroids, or were receiving intravenous immunoglobulin alone.

Random hexamers primed reverse transcription of about 0.5 to 1 ug RNA. Amplification of TCR beta CDR3 by immunoSEQ multiplex PCR spanned 54 Vbeta and 13 Jbeta. TCRdb reprocessed the immunoSEQ multiplex PCR reads via MiXCR and lists one record per CDR3 protein. The profile shows 110,000 to 150,000 distinct CDR3 sequences, approximately 95% of them singletons. The authors carried out high-throughput sequencing of TCR beta. They applied it to CD8+ and CD4+ T cells obtained from blood. Negative magnetic isolation gave CD8+ and CD4+ cells; FACS enriched CD8+ TEMRA. There are 15 residues in the CDR3. Trimming removed 0 bases from V and 2 bases from J, with 10 bases in between. CDR1 and CDR2 (germline): SGDLS, YYNGEE.

The chain combines TRBV9 with TRBJ2-3; a weak D match, TRBD2 (5 bases). The sequenced sample was CD4+ T cells from PBMCs. The TCR was taken from a human donor with Susac syndrome. This chain's CDR3 is CASSVGVATTDTQYF. The CDR3, as DNA: TGTGCCAGCAGCGTAGGAGTAGCGACCACAGATACGCAGTATTTT.